These T cell receptor beta chains were read from a single sample in a study of T cells in Graves' hyperthyroidism and ophthalmopathy. One entry per CDR3 protein, called by TCRdb with MiXCR from the multiplex PCR reads. Of hundreds of thousands of distinct CDR3 sequences listed, about 14% are singletons. Sequencing was done on a sample of blood. The receptors were sampled from a woman aged 45-60 years with Graves' ophthalmopathy. Both conserved end residues are part of each CDR3. Each record gives: CDR3 protein, CDR3 length, clone size, J gene, V gene. Clone size appears in some rows only: once, few, many, or a class for an expanded clone.

CASSKKSALSSYNEQFF	17	many	TRBJ2-1	TRBV6-1
CASSLAGRRYNEQFF	15	many	TRBJ2-1	TRBV5-1
CSAVHPSSYEQHF	13	few	TRBJ2-7	TRBV20-1
CAWSSGSSYNEQFF	14	many	TRBJ2-1	TRBV30
CASSYSAENYGYTF	14	many	TRBJ1-2	TRBV6-5
CASSESGRVTEAFF	14	many	TRBJ1-1	TRBV6-1
CSPLAGRDEQFF	12	many	TRBJ2-1	TRBV20-1
CASSNSYRGLRDTEAFF	17	many	TRBJ1-1	TRBV6-1
CASSSPLGLAGGPHLTYNEQFF	22	.	TRBJ2-1	TRBV28
CASSPRLTSNTEAFF	15	few	TRBJ1-1	TRBV19
CASSYGVSRVGSYNEQFF	18	many	TRBJ2-1	TRBV6-2/TRBV6-3
CASSPGPMNYNEQFF	15	few	TRBJ2-1	TRBV19
CASSMGQVNTEAFF	14	many	TRBJ1-1	TRBV5-1
CASSQEGTGVADTQYF	16	.	TRBJ2-3	TRBV4-3
CAWRPSTGELFF	12	many	TRBJ2-2	TRBV30
CSARNRAGDPYEQYF	15	.	TRBJ2-7	TRBV20-1
CASSLQGREYEQYF	14	many	TRBJ2-7	TRBV4-1
CASRVGNSPLHF	12	.	TRBJ1-6	TRBV19
CASSPLGGTSGSDTQYF	17	once	TRBJ2-3	TRBV19
CASSVEAGLSYEQYF	15	.	TRBJ2-7	TRBV9
CASSQGPGTAANTGELFF	18	.	TRBJ2-2	TRBV4-3
CASRTSGNTNTGELFF	16	many	TRBJ2-2	TRBV19
CASSLLDRTNYGYTF	15	few	TRBJ1-2	TRBV7-8
CASRLARGPSYEQYF	15	.	TRBJ2-7	TRBV12-3/TRBV12-4
CASSVGKRGPSGYTF	15	few	TRBJ1-2	TRBV9
CASSLVSGRSYNEQFF	16	.	TRBJ2-1	TRBV7-9
CASSFFRQDNEQFF	14	many	TRBJ2-1	TRBV12-3/TRBV12-4
CASSPISYEQYF	12	few	TRBJ2-7	TRBV7-6
CASRGTSGVTDTQYF	15	many	TRBJ2-3	TRBV6-1
CAWNGLSTDTQYF	13	many	TRBJ2-3	TRBV30
CASSETPGPSYNEQFF	16	many	TRBJ2-1	TRBV5-1
CASSPSDRIDNEQYF	15	many	TRBJ2-7	TRBV28
CASSDGTAVNTEAFF	15	many	TRBJ1-1	TRBV6-1
CASSGQGQEYGYTF	14	.	TRBJ1-2	TRBV7-9
CASSIPGRKNSPLHF	15	many	TRBJ1-6	TRBV28
CASSLGRGYSPLHF	14	.	TRBJ1-6	TRBV7-9
CSVLSGPNTGELFF	14	few	TRBJ2-2	TRBV29-1
CASSPTTGGYTF	12	many	TRBJ1-2	TRBV27
CASSFSPQNTEAFF	14	many	TRBJ1-1	TRBV28
CASSQGAVGAGSVPQYF	17	.	TRBJ2-5	TRBV14
CASSPLRSLGEKLCF	15	.	TRBJ1-4	TRBV18
CASSPKNQLNTEAFF	15	many	TRBJ1-1	TRBV7-9
CSAQYYTGISWNTIYF	16	.	TRBJ1-3	TRBV20-1
CASSRDSPLHF	11	few	TRBJ1-6	TRBV12-3/TRBV12-4
CAWNGGGRPQETQYF	15	many	TRBJ2-5	TRBV30
CASDSSYNEQFF	12	few	TRBJ2-1	TRBV6-2/TRBV6-3
CASSQRLAGGHLEQFF	16	.	TRBJ2-1	TRBV12-3/TRBV12-4
CASSVGGTAEAFF	13	many	TRBJ1-1	TRBV28
CATGDSNNEQFF	12	.	TRBJ2-1	TRBV24-1
CASSDRGFWNSPLHF	15	many	TRBJ1-6	TRBV27
CASSPLGLATYNEQFF	16	many	TRBJ2-1	TRBV11-2
CASSPWAGTNNEQFF	15	.	TRBJ2-1	TRBV16
CASRKSQETQYF	12	many	TRBJ2-5	TRBV12-3/TRBV12-4
CASSLRATQTYEQYF	15	many	TRBJ2-7	TRBV5-1
CASSFRRRVAGGPSSYNEQFF	21	many	TRBJ2-1	TRBV28
CASSLWVAGAFIQETQYF	18	many	TRBJ2-5	TRBV28
CASSTDRDGYTF	12	.	TRBJ1-2	TRBV5-1
CASSLTPGNTEAFF	14	.	TRBJ1-1	TRBV7-3